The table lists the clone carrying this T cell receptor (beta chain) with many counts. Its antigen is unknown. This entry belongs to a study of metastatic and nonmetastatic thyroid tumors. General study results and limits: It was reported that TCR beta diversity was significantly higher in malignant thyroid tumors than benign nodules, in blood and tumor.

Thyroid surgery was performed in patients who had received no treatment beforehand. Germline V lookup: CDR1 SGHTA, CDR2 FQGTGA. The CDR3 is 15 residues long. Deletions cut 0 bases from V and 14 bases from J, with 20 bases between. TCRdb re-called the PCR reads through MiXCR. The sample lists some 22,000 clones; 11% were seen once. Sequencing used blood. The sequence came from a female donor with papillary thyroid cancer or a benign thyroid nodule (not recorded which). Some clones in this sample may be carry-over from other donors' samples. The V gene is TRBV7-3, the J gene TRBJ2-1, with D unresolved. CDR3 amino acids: CASSLTGNGSPDKFF. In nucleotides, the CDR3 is TGTGCCAGCAGCTTAACGGGCAATGGGTCTCCCGATAAGTTCTTC.